This T cell receptor beta chain is drawn from a study of radiotherapy plus CTLA-4 blockade in lung cancer. The V gene lost 4 bases and the J gene lost 4 bases, with 8 bases spanning the gap. CDR1 SNHLY and CDR2 FYNNEI come from the germline V gene. The CDR3 consists of 13 residues. Focal radiation was given together with CTLA-4 blockade (ipilimumab) to patients with chemo-refractory metastatic non-small-cell lung cancer. TCRdb keeps only in-frame clones here, not all; method: immunoSEQ multiplex PCR. The sample has around 72,000 clones; roughly 78% are singletons. Findings and limits, study-wide: In blood, tumor-derived TCR clones expanded after radiotherapy plus ipilimumab.

A word on this clone: What it recognizes is unknown.

The TCR originated in a human donor with non-small cell lung cancer who had a complete response to radiotherapy plus ipilimumab. J is TRBJ1-5 and V is TRBV2, with D hard to call. The specimen was peripheral blood, collected from a patient treated with radiotherapy plus ipilimumab. CDR3 loop: CASSGNGNQPQHF. The CDR3, as DNA: TGTGCCAGCAGTGGAAACGGAAATCAGCCCCAGCATTTT.